These T cell receptor beta chains were read from a single sample in a study of blood T cell repertoires in COVID-19. Some clones are missing from TCRdb's copy, which holds only in-frame ones; the method was immunoSEQ multiplex PCR. The data contain a few hundred thousand clones, 80% of them seen just once; the ten biggest clones take up 7.4%. Sequencing input: PBMCs or T cells enriched from blood (not recorded which). The receptors originated from a woman in her 40s with acute COVID-19. The CDR3 runs from the conserved cysteine through the conserved F or W. The order of the fields is CDR3 length, J gene, V gene, CDR3 protein.

16,TRBJ1-6,TRBV19,CASSIHPRGVRSPLHF
15,TRBJ2-5,TRBV5-4,CASSRTRGRIETQYF
13,TRBJ1-5,TRBV24-1,CATSPRAGQPQHF
13,TRBJ2-7,TRBV9,CARPSGASYEQYF
16,TRBJ1-1,TRBV27,CASSLSTGGKWTEAFF
15,TRBJ2-1,TRBV7-3,CASSPRTSSYNEQFF
14,TRBJ2-7,TRBV27,CASRVQQGPYEQYF
13,TRBJ1-4,TRBV5-1,CASSSRGNEKLFF
16,TRBJ2-2,TRBV30,CAWSETGTSVTGELFF
13,TRBJ1-2,TRBV28,CASRGTGLNGYTF
14,TRBJ2-6,TRBV6-4,CASSIYSGANVLTF
16,TRBJ2-5,TRBV6-1,CASSEGRGFSEETQYF
15,TRBJ2-1,TRBV4-3,CASSPSWTGEHEQFF
13,TRBJ2-5,TRBV2,CASTGGSSETQYF
11,TRBJ1-2,TRBV27,CATFSRRGYTF
17,TRBJ1-3,TRBV29-1,CSVVTHRTGNSGNTIYF
16,TRBJ2-5,TRBV2,CASSAMLAGYQETQYF
14,TRBJ1-1,TRBV7-2,CASSLVGGFDEAFF